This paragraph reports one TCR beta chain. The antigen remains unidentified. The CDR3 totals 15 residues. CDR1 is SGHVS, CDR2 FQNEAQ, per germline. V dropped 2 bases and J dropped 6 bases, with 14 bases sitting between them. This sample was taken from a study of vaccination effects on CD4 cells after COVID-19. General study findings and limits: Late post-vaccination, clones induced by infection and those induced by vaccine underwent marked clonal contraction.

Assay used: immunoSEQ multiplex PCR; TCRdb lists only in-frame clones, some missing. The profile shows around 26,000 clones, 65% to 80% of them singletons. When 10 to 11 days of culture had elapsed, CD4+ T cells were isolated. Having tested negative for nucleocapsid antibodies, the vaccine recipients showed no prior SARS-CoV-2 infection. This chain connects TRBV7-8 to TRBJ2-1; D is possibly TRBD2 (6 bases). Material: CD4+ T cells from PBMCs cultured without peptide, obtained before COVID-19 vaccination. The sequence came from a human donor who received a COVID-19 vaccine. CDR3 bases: TGTGCCAGCAGCTTAAGGGACTCCACCGTCAATGAGCAGTTCTTC. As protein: CASSLRDSTVNEQFF.